The 21 T cell receptor beta chains below all came from one sample that was sequenced in a study of blood T cell repertoires in COVID-19. TCRdb's table, derived via immunoSEQ multiplex PCR, lists solely in-frame clones and lacks some. The repertoire includes 90,000 to 120,000 clones, around 89% of them detected once, and around 6.5% sits in the top ten. The sample taken for sequencing was peripheral blood. Receptor source: a man in his fifties with active or convalescent COVID-19.

In its sample, this clone was seen once. This chain joins TRBV5-6 and TRBJ2-3, with 9 nucleotides matching TRBD2. J lost 13 bases, V lost 3 bases, and 6 bases had no gene match. Germline CDR1 reads SGHDT; CDR2 reads YYEEEE. CDR3 length: 12 amino acids. CDR3 bases: TGTGCCAGCAGCTACACTAGCGGGTCGGAGTATTTT. This codes for CASSYTSGSEYF.

CDR3 sequence: CASILTGRNTEAFF. CDR3 nucleotides: TGTGCCAGCATATTGACAGGACGGAACACTGAAGCTTTCTTT. V is TRBV2 and J is TRBJ1-1; TRBD1 might be the D (6 bases). The CDR3 is made up of 14 amino acids. Trimming cost V 7 bases and J 1 base, with 13 bases left between them. Germline V gene sequence: CDR1 SNHLY, CDR2 FYNNEI.

The chain combines TRBV28 with TRBJ1-1, with D unclear. V lost 1 base to trimming and J lost 1 base, with 19 bases between them. The CDR3 has 18 residues. Looked up from germline, CDR1 is MDHEN and CDR2 is SYDVKM. For the CDR3, the DNA is TGTGCCAGCAGTTTATTCGTGAGTTTGGTTAGCAGGAACACTGAAGCTTTCTTT. This codes for CASSLFVSLVSRNTEAFF.

This clone was found once. The rearrangement uses TRBV11-2 and TRBJ2-5; D is possibly TRBD1 (6 bases). This CDR3 is built from 15 residues. V was cut by 5 bases and J by 7 bases, with 20 bases left in between. The germline CDR1 and CDR2 sequences are SGHAT and FQNNGV. The DNA for the CDR3 is TGTGCCAGCAGCCGGGACATACCCCAAAGTTGGACCCAGTACTTC. Translating gives CASSRDIPQSWTQYF.

This clone was recorded once. This chain joins TRBV7-9 and TRBJ1-6; 8 nucleotides align to TRBD1. This CDR3 region has 17 residues. The V gene's germline CDR1 is SEHNR and CDR2 FQNEAQ (reference sequence). Trimming cost V 1 base and J 6 bases; bases outside gene matches: 8. This CDR3 is CASSLEWQGARNSPLHF. The CDR3 bases are TGTGCCAGCAGCTTAGAGTGGCAGGGGGCGCGTAATTCACCCCTCCACTTT.

The rearrangement joins TRBV19 to TRBJ1-4; D gene uncertain. The CDR3 is 13 amino acids. V lost 10 bases, J lost 2 bases, and 11 bases lay in between. Germline V lookup: CDR1 LNHDA, CDR2 SQIVND (reference sequence). CDR3 sequence reads: CATSPSTNEKLFF. The CDR3 nucleotides read TGTGCCACTAGCCCCTCGACTAATGAAAAACTGTTTTTT.

The chain carries TRBV7-6 and TRBJ2-2; 7 nucleotides agree with TRBD1. V lost 5 bases and J lost 5; bases outside the gene matches: 14. Germline CDR1 and CDR2: SGHVS and FNYEAQ. The CDR3 has 17 amino acids. DNA for the CDR3: TGTGCCAGCAGCCAAGATGACAGGGACCTAGGGACCGGGGAGCTGTTTTTT. Protein: CASSQDDRDLGTGELFF.

V usage is TRBV3-1 (or the pseudogene TRBV3-2) and J usage is TRBJ2-4, with D maybe TRBD2 (6 bases). The CDR3 runs to 15 residues. Trimming took 0 bases from V and 8 from J, leaving 14 bases between them. Germline CDR1 and CDR2: LGHDT and YNNKEL (reference sequence). The CDR3 nucleotides read TGTGCCAGCAGCCAAGACTGGATGAGGAGGGACATTCAGTACTTC. Its translation is CASSQDWMRRDIQYF.

The chain links TRBV27 to TRBJ2-7; maybe TRBD2 (6 bases). Trimming cost V 2 bases and J 2 bases, with 7 bases left between them. Germline V gives CDR1 MNHEY, CDR2 SMNVEV (reference sequence). The CDR3 is 13 amino acids. CDR3 amino acids: CASSLGGTYEQYF. The CDR3 DNA is TGTGCCAGCAGTTTAGGGGGGACCTACGAGCAGTACTTC.

The rearrangement joins TRBV7-8 to TRBJ1-3; 7 nucleotides agree with TRBD1. The CDR3 loop spans 14 amino acids. Per germline, CDR1 SGHVS and CDR2 FQNEAQ. V lost 5 bases to trimming and J lost 4 bases; unmatched junction nucleotides: 5. The CDR3 nucleotides read TGTGCCAGCAGCCGACAGGGAACAGGAAACACCATATATTTT. Translated, it gives CASSRQGTGNTIYF. The full variable domain, its missing parts supplied by reference TRBV7-8 and TRBJ1-3, is GAGVSQSPRYKVAKRGQDVALRCDPISGHVSLFWYQQALGQGPEFLTYFQNEAQLDKSGLPSDRFFAERPEGSVSTLKIQRTQQEDSAVYLCASSRQGTGNTIYFGEGSWLTVV.

This chain joins TRBV2 and TRBJ2-5, with a tentative D call TRBD1 (6 bases). The CDR3 runs 16 residues. V was shortened by 5 bases and J by 4 bases, with 20 bases between the two germline ends. Germline loops: CDR1 SNHLY, CDR2 FYNNEI. The CDR3 here is CASSWVVRGSGETQYF. CDR3 bases: TGTGCCAGCAGTTGGGTGGTCAGGGGCTCGGGAGAGACCCAGTACTTC.

The rearrangement joins TRBV30 to TRBJ2-1, with a weak D call TRBD1 (5 bases). Trimming pared 0 bases from V and 4 bases from J, leaving 13 bases between. The CDR3 runs to 15 residues. Looked up from germline, CDR1 is GTSNPN and CDR2 is SVGIG (reference sequence). The DNA for the CDR3 is TGTGCCTGGAGTGTAGGGGAAAGTCTATACAATGAGCAGTTCTTC. As protein: CAWSVGESLYNEQFF. The complete variable domain, with remaining parts taken from reference TRBV30 and TRBJ2-1, reads SQTIHQWPATLVQPVGSPLSLECTVEGTSNPNLYWYRQAAGRGLQLLFYSVGIGQISSEVPQNLSASRPQDRQFILSSKKLLLSDSGFYLCAWSVGESLYNEQFFGPGTRLTVL.

The V gene is TRBV6-5, the J gene TRBJ1-4; 9 bases map to TRBD1. V trimming: 6 bases; J trimming: 7 bases; junction bases outside the gene matches: 3. Germline assignment: CDR1 MNHEY and CDR2 SVGAGI. This CDR3 contains 13 residues. The CDR3 DNA follows: TGTGCCAGCAGGTGGGACAGGGCTGAAAAACTGTTTTTT. Amino acids: CASRWDRAEKLFF.

This clone turned up a few times. Other DNA sequences in the sample encode the same CDR3. The chain has TRBV19 and TRBJ1-4; 9 nucleotides match TRBD1. CDR3 length: 14 residues. Germline CDR1 LNHDA, CDR2 SQIVND (reference sequence). With 4 bases clipped from V and 5 bases from J, the junction kept 2 bases outside the gene matches. The CDR3 sequence is CASSTTGGNEKLFF. In nucleotides, the CDR3 is TGTGCCAGTAGTACCACAGGGGGCAATGAAAAACTGTTTTTT.

The gene calls are TRBV28 and TRBJ2-7, with 9 bases matching TRBD1. Germline trimming cut 2 bases from V and 4 bases from J; bases unmatched to any gene: 6. Germline values: CDR1 MDHEN, CDR2 SYDVKM. This CDR3 has 15 amino acids. The CDR3 DNA reads as TGTGCCAGCAGTTTAGTACAGGGGGCTCTATACGAGCAGTACTTC. Translation: CASSLVQGALYEQYF.

The chain uses TRBV28 and TRBJ2-5; 7 nucleotides align to TRBD1. Trimming cost V 3 bases and J 5 bases; bases outside gene matches: 12. Germline V CDR1 and CDR2: MDHEN, SYDVKM. CDR3 length: 16 residues. The CDR3 sequence is CASSFFQTGKVETQYF. Here the CDR3 DNA reads TGTGCCAGCAGTTTTTTCCAGACAGGGAAGGTGGAGACCCAGTACTTC.

The V call is TRBV4-3, the J call TRBJ1-2, with 7 bases identical to TRBD1. The CDR3 runs to 15 residues. The germline V gene has CDR1 LGHNA and CDR2 YSLEER. J gave up 8 bases and V 1 base, and 10 bases lay outside the gene matches. CDR3 residues: CASSQGRGNYGGYTF. CDR3 coding DNA: TGCGCCAGCAGCCAAGGCAGGGGGAACTATGGCGGCTACACCTTC.

The rearrangement uses TRBV7-2 and TRBJ2-1; TRBD2 matches 11 bases. J gave up 8 bases and V 2 bases, and 2 bases lay outside the gene matches. Germline values: CDR1 SGHTA, CDR2 FQGNSA. The CDR3 runs 14 residues. The CDR3 nucleotides read TGTGCCAGCAGCTTAACTAGCGGGAGCTATGAGCAGTTCTTC. This translates into CASSLTSGSYEQFF.

This clone has only one observation. CDR3 region: CASSPGQGGIGYTF. Here the CDR3 DNA reads TGTGCCAGCAGCCCGGGACAGGGGGGGATTGGCTACACCTTC. The chain couples TRBV5-4 to TRBJ1-2; 11 bases fit TRBD1. CDR1 SGHNT and CDR2 YYREEE come from the germline V gene (reference sequence). The CDR3 length is 14 residues. After removal of 4 bases from V and 7 bases from J, the junction contained 6 bases not matched to a gene.

The rearrangement links TRBV5-6 to TRBJ1-5; D possibly corresponds to TRBD1 (6 bases). V lost 0 bases, J lost 5 bases, and 9 bases lay in between. The CDR3 totals 14 residues. The germline CDR1 and CDR2 sequences are SGHDT and YYEEEE. CDR3 DNA sequence: TGTGCCAGCAGCTTGGGTGGGGGCGATCAGCCCCAGCATTTT. Its translation is CASSLGGGDQPQHF.

The chain is built from TRBV18 and TRBJ2-1, with 11 bases that match TRBD2. CDR3 size: 15 residues. V was clipped by 3 bases and J by 5 bases; unmatched bases: 3. Germline lookup yields CDR1 KGHSH and CDR2 LQKENI. The CDR3 DNA is TGTGCCAGCTCACCGCTTAGCGGGAGGGACAATGAGCAGTTCTTC. This gives the protein CASSPLSGRDNEQFF.